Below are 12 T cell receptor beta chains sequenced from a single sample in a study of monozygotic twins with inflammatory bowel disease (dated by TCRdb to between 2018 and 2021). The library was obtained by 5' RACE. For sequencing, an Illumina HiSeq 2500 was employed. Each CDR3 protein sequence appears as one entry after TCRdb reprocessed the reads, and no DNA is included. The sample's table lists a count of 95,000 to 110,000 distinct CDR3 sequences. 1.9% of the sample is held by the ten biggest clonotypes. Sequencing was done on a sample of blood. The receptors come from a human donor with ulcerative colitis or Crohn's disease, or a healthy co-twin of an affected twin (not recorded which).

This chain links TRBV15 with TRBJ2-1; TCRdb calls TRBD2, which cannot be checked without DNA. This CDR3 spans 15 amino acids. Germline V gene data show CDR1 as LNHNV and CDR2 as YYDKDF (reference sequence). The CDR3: CATSRALAGDNEQFF.

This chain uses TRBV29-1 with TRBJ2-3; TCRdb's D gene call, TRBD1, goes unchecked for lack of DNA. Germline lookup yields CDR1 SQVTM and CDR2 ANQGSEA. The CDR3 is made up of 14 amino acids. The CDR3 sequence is CSVVPGQGADTQYF.

CDR3 region: CASSLGRPDTQYF. J is TRBJ2-3 and V is TRBV5-1. The CDR3 has 13 amino acids. Germline loops: CDR1 SGHRS, CDR2 YFSETQ.

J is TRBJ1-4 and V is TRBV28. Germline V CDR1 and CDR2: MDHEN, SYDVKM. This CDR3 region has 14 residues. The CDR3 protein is CASSLEGTNEKLFF.

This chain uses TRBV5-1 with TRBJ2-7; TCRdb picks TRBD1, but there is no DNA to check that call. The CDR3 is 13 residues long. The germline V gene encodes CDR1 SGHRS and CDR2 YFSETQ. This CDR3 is CASRTQGTYEQYF.

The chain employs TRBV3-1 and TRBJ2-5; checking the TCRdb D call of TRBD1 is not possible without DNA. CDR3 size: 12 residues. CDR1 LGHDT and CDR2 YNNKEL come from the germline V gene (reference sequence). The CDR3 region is CASSSEGGLGYF.

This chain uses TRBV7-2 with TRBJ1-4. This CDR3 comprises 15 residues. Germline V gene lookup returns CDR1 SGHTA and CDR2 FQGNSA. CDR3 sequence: CASSLTVATNEKLFF.

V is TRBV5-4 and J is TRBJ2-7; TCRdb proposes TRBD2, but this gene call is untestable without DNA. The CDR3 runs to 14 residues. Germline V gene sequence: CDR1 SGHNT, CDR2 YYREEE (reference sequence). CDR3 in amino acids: CASSLGGEAYEQYF.

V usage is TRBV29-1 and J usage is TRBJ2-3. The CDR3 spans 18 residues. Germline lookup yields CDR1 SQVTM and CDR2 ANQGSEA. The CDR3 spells CSVFMGRMRGVGTDTQYF.

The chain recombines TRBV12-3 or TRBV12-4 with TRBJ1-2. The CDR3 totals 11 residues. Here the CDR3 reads CASSLIYGYTF.

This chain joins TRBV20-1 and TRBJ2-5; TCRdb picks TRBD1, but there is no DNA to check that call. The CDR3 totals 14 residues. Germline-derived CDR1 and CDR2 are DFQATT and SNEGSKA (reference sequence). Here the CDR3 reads CSAPIRGLTETQYF.

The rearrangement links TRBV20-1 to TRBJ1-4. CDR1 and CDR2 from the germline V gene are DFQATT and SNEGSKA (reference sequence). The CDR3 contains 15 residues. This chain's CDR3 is CSARDPKTTNEKLFF.